The rows below give T cell receptor beta chains drawn from one sample of a study of shared clonotypes between healthy human individuals. Here immunoSEQ multiplex PCR was the method, and the copy in TCRdb shows in-frame clones only, minus some. The top ten hold around 1.6% of the sample, which has roughly 700,000 clones, about 74% seen once. The sequencing input was memory CD4+ T cells sorted from blood. These receptor sequences come from a woman aged 30 to 39 in good health. Each CDR3 is given with its conserved first and last residue. D genes are given only for firm matches. Size is stated for part of the rows, as once, few or many counts, or as a class when the clone is expanded.

J gene	V gene	clone size	D gene	CDR3 DNA	CDR3 protein
TRBJ2-3	TRBV6-1	-	-	TGTGCCAGCAGTGAATTAAGGGCAGGGCGGACTAGCACAGATACGCAGTATTTT	CASSELRAGRTSTDTQYF
TRBJ2-5	TRBV7-2	-	-	TGTGCCAGCAGCGGAGAAATGGGACACACCCAAGAGACCCAGTACTTC	CASSGEMGHTQETQYF
TRBJ2-2	TRBV7-9	many	-	TGTGCCAGCAGCTTATCCCTGACAGAGAACACCGGGGAGCTGTTTTTT	CASSLSLTENTGELFF
TRBJ1-5	TRBV19	-	TRBD1	TGTGCCAGCCCCCCGGGACAGGGGGAGTGCAATCAGCCCCAGCATTTT	CASPPGQGECNQPQHF
TRBJ1-2	TRBV6-5	few	TRBD1	TGTGCCAGCAGGGGGACAGCTTATGGCTACACCTTC	CASRGTAYGYTF
TRBJ2-7	TRBV6-6	many	-	TGTGCCAGCAGTTACTCGATTAGCGGCTCCTACGAGCAGTACTTC	CASSYSISGSYEQYF
TRBJ1-1	TRBV5-8	-	-	TGTGCCAGCAGTTTCCGTGGGGGGAACACTGAAGCTTTCTTT	CASSFRGGNTEAFF
TRBJ2-1	TRBV6-5	-	TRBD1	TGTGCCAGCAGTACCGGACAGGGATACAATGAGCAGTTCTTC	CASSTGQGYNEQFF
TRBJ2-3	TRBV5-6	-	TRBD2	TGTGCCAGCAGCTCGGGACTAGCGGGACTCACAGATACGCAGTATTTT	CASSSGLAGLTDTQYF
TRBJ2-2	TRBV29-1	few	TRBD2	TGCAGCGCTACTCCGGGACTAGACACCGGGGAGCTGTTTTTT	CSATPGLDTGELFF
TRBJ2-7	TRBV28	-	-	TGTGCCAGCAGGGATGGGGGCAGCCTCTACGAGCAGTACTTC	CASRDGGSLYEQYF
TRBJ2-6	TRBV2	-	TRBD2	TGTGCCAGCACTAGGACTAGCGGGAATTCTGGGGCCAACGTCCTGACTTTC	CASTRTSGNSGANVLTF
TRBJ1-2	TRBV19	-	TRBD1	TGTGCCAGTACAGGGACAGGGAACTATTATGGCTACACCTTC	CASTGTGNYYGYTF
TRBJ2-3	TRBV5-8	-	TRBD2	TGTGCCAGCAGCTCTCGACTAGCCCACACAGATACGCAGTATTTT	CASSSRLAHTDTQYF
TRBJ2-5	TRBV6-5	once	-	TGTGCCAGCAGTTACGGGTATCGGGAGACCCAGTACTTC	CASSYGYRETQYF
TRBJ1-1	TRBV28	-	-	TGTGCCAGCAGGTGGGACGCGAACACTGAAGCTTTCTTT	CASRWDANTEAFF
TRBJ2-2	TRBV7-8	-	TRBD1	TGTGCCAGCAGCTCCCGGCGGGACAGGGTGGACGGGGAGCTGTTTTTT	CASSSRRDRVDGELFF
TRBJ2-2	TRBV4-1	-	TRBD2	TGCGCCAGCAGCCGACAATCTGTTGGACTAGGGAAAGGACTAGCGGGAGGGGAGCTGTTTTTT	CASSRQSVGLGKGLAGGELFF
TRBJ1-1	TRBV10-2	few	TRBD1	TGCGCCAGCAGGACCCGGGACAGGGGAAACACTGAAGCTTTCTTT	CASRTRDRGNTEAFF
TRBJ1-5	TRBV19	-	TRBD1	TGTGCCAGTAGTATCGGGAGGGGGCTAAGCAATCAGCCCCAGCATTTT	CASSIGRGLSNQPQHF
TRBJ1-3	TRBV11-3	-	-	TGTGCCAGCAGCTGGACGACAGGAAACACCATATATTTT	CASSWTTGNTIYF
TRBJ1-2	TRBV6-5	few	-	TGTGCCAGCAGTTACGCCGCCAGTAACTATGGCTACACCTTC	CASSYAASNYGYTF
TRBJ1-1	TRBV6-5	-	-	TGTGCCAGCAGAAGACCGGGGGCTGAAGCTTTCTTT	CASRRPGAEAFF
TRBJ1-5	TRBV6-5	-	-	TGTGCCAGCAGCGGCGGACGGCGCAATCAGCCCCAGCATTTT	CASSGGRRNQPQHF
TRBJ1-4	TRBV29-1	few	-	TGCAGCGTTGAAGAAACAGGGAATGAAAAACTGTTTTTT	CSVEETGNEKLFF
TRBJ2-1	TRBV30	-	-	TGTGCCTGGAGGCCCGGGAGAGGCAATGAGCAGTTCTTC	CAWRPGRGNEQFF
TRBJ2-1	TRBV7-2	-	-	TGTGCCAGCAGCTTAGTCTCGGAGCAGTTCTTC	CASSLVSEQFF
TRBJ1-2	TRBV6-1	-	-	TGTGCCAGCAGTGACACCGGACAGCCAGACTATGGCTACACCTTC	CASSDTGQPDYGYTF
TRBJ2-2	TRBV5-1	-	-	TGCGCCAGCAGCCGGGGCCAGGGAGGTGGGGAGCTGTTTTTT	CASSRGQGGGELFF
TRBJ2-1	TRBV30	few	TRBD2	TGTGCCTGGACATACACAACCGGACTAGCGGGAGAGCAGTTCTTC	CAWTYTTGLAGEQFF
TRBJ1-3	TRBV4-1	-	-	TGCGCCAGCAGCCAAGACCGGGCACGGCAAAACTCTGGAAACACCATATATTTT	CASSQDRARQNSGNTIYF
TRBJ2-2	TRBV5-5	-	-	TGTGCCAGCAGCTTTGGGAGTCGGACCGGGGAGCTGTTTTTT	CASSFGSRTGELFF
TRBJ1-5	TRBV5-1	-	-	TGCGCCAGCAGCTTGGGAGATGTTTATAGCAATCAGCCCCAGCATTTT	CASSLGDVYSNQPQHF
TRBJ1-1	TRBV6-5	-	-	TGTGCCAGCAGTTCAGCGTGGTCCGGGAAAAACACTGAAGCTTTCTTT	CASSSAWSGKNTEAFF
TRBJ2-7	TRBV5-1	few	TRBD2	TGCGCCAGCAGCTTGATGGCTAGCGGGACCTACGAGCAGTACTTC	CASSLMASGTYEQYF
TRBJ1-2	TRBV7-2	-	-	TGTGCCAGCAGCTTAGTCCCGGCTCATGGCTACACCTTC	CASSLVPAHGYTF
TRBJ2-1	TRBV11-1	once	-	TGTGCCACCCGGACATGGGCACGGGACAATGAGCAGTTCTTC	CATRTWARDNEQFF
TRBJ2-7	TRBV7-9	few	TRBD1	TGTGCCAGCAGCCCGGGACAGAGAGCCTACGAGCAGTACTTC	CASSPGQRAYEQYF
TRBJ1-2	TRBV11-2	-	-	-	CASSYFGPNLYGYTF
TRBJ1-1	TRBV5-1	-	-	TGCGCCAGCAGCTTGAACGCAGGGGTTATCGCTGAAGCTTTCTTT	CASSLNAGVIAEAFF